Each of the 17 T cell receptor beta chains below was sequenced from the same sample in a study of T cells in Graves' hyperthyroidism and ophthalmopathy. TCR beta CDR3 region amplification was performed from RNA transcripts. The HTBI set primed first-round TCR CDR3 RT-PCR. TCRdb reanalysed the multiplex PCR reads using MiXCR and keeps one entry per CDR3 protein. Here the sample spans some 560,000 distinct CDR3 sequences, around a sixth being singletons. Material for sequencing was blood. The receptors here all came from a woman aged 25 to 45 with Graves' hyperthyroidism.

This clonotype was detected many times. This chain joins TRBV2 and TRBJ2-7; 7 bases are shared with TRBD2. This CDR3 spans 14 amino acids. The ends lost 6 bases at V and 2 bases at J; junction bases unmatched: 7. Germline CDR1 SNHLY, CDR2 FYNNEI. The CDR3 nucleotides read TGTGCCAGCAGGCCCCCGCTAGCGGCCTACGAGCAGTACTTC. This sequence encodes CASRPPLAAYEQYF. Complete variable domain (other parts from reference TRBV2 and TRBJ2-7): EPEVTQTPSHQVTQMGQEVILRCVPISNHLYFYWYRQILGQKVEFLVSFYNNEISEKSEIFDDQFSVERPDGSNFTLKIRSTKLEDSAMYFCASRPPLAAYEQYFGPGTRLTVT.

Regarding this clonotype: A much larger clonotype is one base distant, so this may be a read error. J is TRBJ2-1 and V is TRBV2, with D uncertain. In germline, CDR1 is SNHLY, CDR2 FYNNEI. There are 12 residues in the CDR3. The CDR3 protein is CASGDDYNEQFF. The CDR3 DNA follows: TGTGCCAGCGGTGATGACTACAATGAGCAGTTCTTC.

This chain links TRBV30 with TRBJ1-2; tentatively, D is TRBD1 (6 bases). This CDR3 spans 17 amino acids. V shed 0 bases and J shed 0 bases, with 17 bases lying between them. Germline V CDR1 and CDR2: GTSNPN, SVGIG (reference sequence). The CDR3 sequence: CAWSVLAGALPNYGYTF. In DNA form, the CDR3 reads TGTGCCTGGAGTGTACTCGCAGGGGCCCTACCTAACTATGGCTACACCTTC.

This chain uses TRBV6-2 or TRBV6-3 with TRBJ2-3; 11 nucleotides agree with TRBD2. Germline V lookup: CDR1 MNHEY, CDR2 SVGEGT. The junction had 10 bases not matched to a gene; V was cut back by 4 bases and J by 1 base. The length of the CDR3 is 18 residues. The CDR3 bases are TGTGCCAGCAGTTGGACCACTAGCGGGAGAGGGGGCACAGATACGCAGTATTTT. The encoded protein is CASSWTTSGRGGTDTQYF.

The table lists this clonotype with many counts. The chain joins TRBV28 to TRBJ1-2; D not resolved. CDR3 size: 12 residues. V was pared by 6 bases and J by 6 bases, with 11 bases between. Germline values: CDR1 MDHEN, CDR2 SYDVKM. The CDR3 sequence: CASSFAANGYTF. In DNA form, the CDR3 reads TGTGCCAGCAGCTTCGCAGCAAATGGCTACACCTTC.

The table lists this clonotype with many counts. The genes are TRBV7-3 and TRBJ2-4, with D possibly matching TRBD2 (6 bases). Germline CDR1 SGHTA, CDR2 FQGTGA. The CDR3 loop spans 16 amino acids. V gave up 2 bases and J gave up 5 bases, with 16 bases separating them. Here the CDR3 reads CASSLGGGGSQNIQYF. Here the CDR3 DNA reads TGTGCCAGCAGCTTAGGTGGTGGAGGGAGTCAAAACATTCAGTACTTC.

In this sample, this clonotype turned up many times. The junction differs from germline at one of its ends, possibly a read error. The rearrangement joins TRBV3-1 to TRBJ2-5, with D perhaps TRBD1 or TRBD2 (5 bases each). The CDR3 length is 14 residues. Germline CDR1 reads LGHDT; CDR2 reads YNNKEL (reference sequence). The CDR3 nucleotides are TGTGCCAGCAGCCAAGGAGAGGGGTGGGAGACCCAGTATTTC. This translates into CASSQGEGWETQYF.

This clonotype was seen many times. The rearrangement joins TRBV6-1 to TRBJ1-1; 7 bases are shared with TRBD1. The CDR3 length is 14 residues. From germline, CDR1 is MNHNS and CDR2 SASEGT. With 7 bases clipped from V and 0 bases from J, the junction kept 5 bases outside the gene matches. CDR3 DNA sequence: TGTGCCAGCAATTACAGGGGCTTGAACACTGAAGCTTTCTTT. Translated, it gives CASNYRGLNTEAFF.

In its sample, this clonotype was seen many times. This chain connects TRBV2 to TRBJ2-7; D unresolved. V lost 2 bases to trimming and J lost 0 bases, with 8 bases between them. The germline V gene encodes CDR1 SNHLY and CDR2 FYNNEI. The CDR3 loop spans 14 amino acids. The DNA for the CDR3 is TGTGCCAGCAGTGAATGGAAAACCTCCTACGAGCAGTACTTC. This sequence encodes CASSEWKTSYEQYF.

This clonotype was seen only a few times. The chain joins TRBV7-9 to TRBJ1-4, with a possible D match to TRBD1 (5 bases). CDR1 SEHNR and CDR2 FQNEAQ come from the germline V gene (reference sequence). Trimming pared 3 bases from V and 7 bases from J, leaving 6 bases between. The CDR3 has 12 amino acids. CDR3 residues: CASSFRVEKLFF. DNA for the CDR3: TGTGCCAGCAGCTTCAGGGTTGAAAAACTGTTTTTT.

The rearrangement uses TRBV6-1 and TRBJ1-3; 8 bases map to TRBD1. The CDR3 covers 15 residues. Germline V gives CDR1 MNHNS, CDR2 SASEGT. The trim removed 5 bases at V and 3 bases at J, leaving 6 bases unmatched. The CDR3: CASSQDRAFGNTIYF. The CDR3 DNA sequence: TGTGCCAGCAGTCAGGACAGGGCGTTTGGAAACACCATATATTTT.

This clonotype was counted a few times. The rearrangement joins TRBV29-1 to TRBJ2-7; D gene unclear. V lost 5 bases and J 4 bases, leaving 21 bases between the germline ends. There are 15 residues in the CDR3. The germline V gene has CDR1 SQVTM and CDR2 ANQGSEA. CDR3 bases: TGCAGCGTTATCTCCCAGGTCCGTCCAAAGTACGAGCAGTACTTC. Its protein is CSVISQVRPKYEQYF.

This clonotype was seen only a few times. The rearrangement uses TRBV7-9 and TRBJ2-2; no clear D gene. Germline V gene data show CDR1 as SEHNR and CDR2 as FQNEAQ (reference sequence). V lost 6 bases and J lost 5, with 10 bases in between. This CDR3 has 13 amino acids. CDR3 DNA sequence: TGTGCCAGCAGATTTAGTCTGACCGGGGAGCTGTTTTTT. Protein sequence: CASRFSLTGELFF.

The chain links TRBV12-5 to TRBJ2-1; TRBD2 agrees at 11 bases. J lost 6 bases, V lost 3 bases, and 4 bases had no gene match. Looked up from germline, CDR1 is LGHNT and CDR2 is FRNRAP. This CDR3 is built from 15 residues. Here the CDR3 DNA reads TGTGCTAGTGGTTTAGTAGCGGGAGGGATCAATGAGCAGTTCTTC. Protein: CASGLVAGGINEQFF.

In this sample, this clonotype turned up once. The chain is built from TRBV19 and TRBJ2-2; D perhaps matches TRBD1 (6 bases). Germline V CDR1 and CDR2: LNHDA, SQIVND (reference sequence). The CDR3 has 15 amino acids. V shed 2 bases and J shed 3 bases, with 10 bases lying between them. The CDR3 DNA sequence: TGTGCCAGTAGTATAAGACAGGACTACACCGGGGAGCTGTTTTTT. Protein product: CASSIRQDYTGELFF. The entire variable domain, with the rest obtained from reference TRBV19 and TRBJ2-2, is as follows: DGGITQSPKYLFRKEGQNVTLSCEQNLNHDAMYWYRQDPGQGLRLIYYSQIVNDFQKGDIAEGYSVSREKKESFPLTVTSAQKNPTAFYLCASSIRQDYTGELFFGEGSRLTVL.

At least ten counts were recorded for this clonotype. The rearrangement joins TRBV28 to TRBJ2-7; 12 bases fit TRBD2. The CDR3 is 15 residues long. With V trimmed by 5 bases and J by 2 bases, 4 bases remained unmatched. Germline values: CDR1 MDHEN, CDR2 SYDVKM. The CDR3 nucleotides read TGTGCCAGCAGTGTGACTAGCGGGGGAACCTACGAGCAGTACTTC. This sequence encodes CASSVTSGGTYEQYF.

The V and J genes are TRBV10-3 and TRBJ2-7; D is unclear. This CDR3 has 13 amino acids. The V end lost 5 bases, the J end lost 3 bases, and 11 bases lay between the germline ends. CDR1 and CDR2 from the germline V gene are ENHRY and SYGVKD. In DNA form, the CDR3 reads TGTGCCATCAGTCAGGTGTCGTACTACGAGCAGTACTTC. As protein: CAISQVSYYEQYF.